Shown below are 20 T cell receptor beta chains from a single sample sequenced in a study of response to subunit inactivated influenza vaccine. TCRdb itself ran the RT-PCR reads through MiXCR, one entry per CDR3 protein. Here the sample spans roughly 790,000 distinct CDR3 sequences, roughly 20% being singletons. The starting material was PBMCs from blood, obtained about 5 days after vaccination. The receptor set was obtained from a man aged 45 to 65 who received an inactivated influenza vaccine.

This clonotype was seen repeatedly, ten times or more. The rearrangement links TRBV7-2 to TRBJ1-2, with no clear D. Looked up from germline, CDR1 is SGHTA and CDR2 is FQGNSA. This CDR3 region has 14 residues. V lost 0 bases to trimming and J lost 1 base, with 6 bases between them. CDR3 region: CASSLALNNYGYTF. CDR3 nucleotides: TGTGCCAGCAGCTTAGCGCTAAATAACTATGGCTACACCTTC. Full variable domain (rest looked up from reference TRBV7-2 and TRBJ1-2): GAGVSQSPSNKVTEKGKDVELRCDPISGHTALYWYRQSLGQGLEFLIYFQGNSAPDKSGLPSDRFSAERTGGSVSTLTIQRTQQEDSAVYLCASSLALNNYGYTFGSGTRLTVV.

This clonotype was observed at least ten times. The CDR3 here is CASSLDGPVGTQYF. The DNA of the CDR3 is TGTGCCAGCAGCCTAGATGGGCCTGTGGGGACCCAGTACTTC. The V call is TRBV7-6, the J call TRBJ2-5, with D hard to call. Trimming left V 5 bases short and J 7 bases short, with 17 bases between. The germline gives CDR1 SGHVS, CDR2 FNYEAQ. This CDR3 has 14 residues. Using reference TRBV7-6 and TRBJ2-5 for the parts outside the CDR3, the full variable domain is GAGVSQSPRYKVTKRGQDVALRCDPISGHVSLYWYRQALGQGPEFLTYFNYEAQQDKSGLPNDRFSAERPEGSISTLTIQRTEQRDSAMYRCASSLDGPVGTQYFGPGTRLLVL.

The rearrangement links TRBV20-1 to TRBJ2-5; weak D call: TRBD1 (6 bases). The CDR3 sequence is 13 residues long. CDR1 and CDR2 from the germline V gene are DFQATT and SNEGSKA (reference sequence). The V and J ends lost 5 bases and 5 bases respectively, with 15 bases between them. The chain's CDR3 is CSAHVRGPETQYF. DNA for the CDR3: TGCAGTGCTCACGTCAGGGGTCCGGAGACCCAGTACTTC.

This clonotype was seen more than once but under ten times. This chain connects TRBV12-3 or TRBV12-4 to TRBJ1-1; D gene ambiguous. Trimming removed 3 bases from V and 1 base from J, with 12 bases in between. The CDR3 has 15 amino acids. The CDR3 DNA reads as TGTGCCAGCAGTTTTTTGCGACTCCGGAACACTGAAGCTTTCTTT. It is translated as CASSFLRLRNTEAFF.

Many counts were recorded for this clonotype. The CDR3 DNA reads TGCAGCGTGGCCTGGCGGGACCGAGAGACCCAGTACTTC. Translated, it gives CSVAWRDRETQYF. The chain links TRBV29-1 to TRBJ2-5; TRBD2 is a possible D gene (6 bases). The CDR3 is 13 residues long. The V end was cut by 6 bases, the J end by 4 bases, with 15 bases between. Per the germline V gene, CDR1 is SQVTM and CDR2 is ANQGSEA. Complete variable domain (other parts from reference TRBV29-1 and TRBJ2-5): SAVISQKPSRDICQRGTSLTIQCQVDSQVTMMFWYRQQPGQSLTLIATANQGSEATYESGFVIDKFPISRPNLTFSTLTVSNMSPEDSSIYLCSVAWRDRETQYFGPGTRLLVL.

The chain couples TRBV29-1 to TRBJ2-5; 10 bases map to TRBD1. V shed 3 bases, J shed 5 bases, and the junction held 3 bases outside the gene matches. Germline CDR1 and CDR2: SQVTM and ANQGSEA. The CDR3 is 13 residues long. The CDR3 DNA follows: TGCAGCGTTGAGACAGGGGGCCTTGAGACCCAGTACTTC. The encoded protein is CSVETGGLETQYF.

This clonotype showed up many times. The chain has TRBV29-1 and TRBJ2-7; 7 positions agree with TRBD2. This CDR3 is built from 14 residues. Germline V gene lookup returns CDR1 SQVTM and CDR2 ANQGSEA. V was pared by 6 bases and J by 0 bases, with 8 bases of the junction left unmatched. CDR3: CSVSGGGSSYEQYF. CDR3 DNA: TGCAGCGTCTCGGGGGGAGGCAGCTCCTACGAGCAGTACTTC.

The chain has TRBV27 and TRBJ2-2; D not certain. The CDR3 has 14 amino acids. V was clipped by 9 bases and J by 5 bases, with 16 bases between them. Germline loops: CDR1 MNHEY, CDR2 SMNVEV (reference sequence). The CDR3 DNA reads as TGTGCCAGTACCGCAGTAGCAGGAACCGGGGAGCTGTTTTTT. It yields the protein CASTAVAGTGELFF.

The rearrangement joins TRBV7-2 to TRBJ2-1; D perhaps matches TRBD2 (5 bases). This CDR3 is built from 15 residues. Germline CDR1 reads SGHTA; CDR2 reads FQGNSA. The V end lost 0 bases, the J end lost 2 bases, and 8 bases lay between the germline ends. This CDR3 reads CASSLARRAYNEQFF. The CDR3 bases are TGTGCCAGCAGCTTAGCGCGGCGGGCCTACAATGAGCAGTTCTTC.

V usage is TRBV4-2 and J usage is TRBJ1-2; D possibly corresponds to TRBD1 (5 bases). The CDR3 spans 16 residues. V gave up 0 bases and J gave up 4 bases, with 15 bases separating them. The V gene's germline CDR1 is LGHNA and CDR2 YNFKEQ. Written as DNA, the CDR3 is TGTGCCAGCAGCCAAGAAGGGGCAGGGTATGGCTATGGCTACACCTTC. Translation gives CASSQEGAGYGYGYTF.

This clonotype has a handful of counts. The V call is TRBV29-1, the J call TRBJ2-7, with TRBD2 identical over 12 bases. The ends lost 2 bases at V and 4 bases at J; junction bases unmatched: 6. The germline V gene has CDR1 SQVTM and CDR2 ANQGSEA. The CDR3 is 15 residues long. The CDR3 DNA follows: TGCAGCGTTGAAAATCGGGGGACTAGCGGGTACGAGCAGTACTTC. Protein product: CSVENRGTSGYEQYF.

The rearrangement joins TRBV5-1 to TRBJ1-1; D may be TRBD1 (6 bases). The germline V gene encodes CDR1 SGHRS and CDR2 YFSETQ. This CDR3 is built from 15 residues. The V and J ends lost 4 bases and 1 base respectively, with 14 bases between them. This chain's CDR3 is CASSVYRVKNTEAFF. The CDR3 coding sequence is TGCGCCAGCAGCGTGTACAGGGTAAAGAACACTGAAGCTTTCTTT.

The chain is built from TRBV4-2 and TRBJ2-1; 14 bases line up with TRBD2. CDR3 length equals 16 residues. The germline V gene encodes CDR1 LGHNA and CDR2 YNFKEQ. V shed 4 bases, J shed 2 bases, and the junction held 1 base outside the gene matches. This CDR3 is CASSRLAGGPYNEQFF. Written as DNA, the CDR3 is TGTGCCAGCAGCCGACTAGCGGGGGGGCCCTACAATGAGCAGTTCTTC.

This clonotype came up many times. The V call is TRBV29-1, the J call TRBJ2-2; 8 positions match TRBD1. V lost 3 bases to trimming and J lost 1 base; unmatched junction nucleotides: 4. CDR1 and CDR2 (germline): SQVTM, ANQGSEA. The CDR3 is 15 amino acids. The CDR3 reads CSVEGDRQNTGELFF. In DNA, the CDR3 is TGCAGCGTTGAGGGGGACAGGCAGAACACCGGGGAGCTGTTTTTT.

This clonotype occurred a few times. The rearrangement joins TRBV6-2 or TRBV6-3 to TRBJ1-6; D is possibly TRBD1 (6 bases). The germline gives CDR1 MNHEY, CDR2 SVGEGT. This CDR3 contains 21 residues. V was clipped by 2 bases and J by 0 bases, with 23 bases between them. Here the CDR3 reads CASSYLLQTWTAISYNSPLHF. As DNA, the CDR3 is TGTGCCAGCAGTTACCTTTTGCAGACCTGGACAGCGATCTCCTATAATTCACCCCTCCACTTT.

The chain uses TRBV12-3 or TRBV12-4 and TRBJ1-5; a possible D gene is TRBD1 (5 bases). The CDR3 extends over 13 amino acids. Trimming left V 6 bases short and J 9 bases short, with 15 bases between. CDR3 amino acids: CASSLSGVAPQHF. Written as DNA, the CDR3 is TGTGCCAGCAGCCTTTCGGGGGTCGCGCCCCAGCATTTT.

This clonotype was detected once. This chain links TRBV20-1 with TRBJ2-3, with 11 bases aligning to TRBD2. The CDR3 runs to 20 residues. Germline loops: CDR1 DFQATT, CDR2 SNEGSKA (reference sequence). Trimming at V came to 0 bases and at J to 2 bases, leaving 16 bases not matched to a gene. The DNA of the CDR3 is TGCAGTGCTAGAGATCATCAGGGGCTCAATAGCGGGGGGGCCACAGATACGCAGTATTTT. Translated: CSARDHQGLNSGGATDTQYF.

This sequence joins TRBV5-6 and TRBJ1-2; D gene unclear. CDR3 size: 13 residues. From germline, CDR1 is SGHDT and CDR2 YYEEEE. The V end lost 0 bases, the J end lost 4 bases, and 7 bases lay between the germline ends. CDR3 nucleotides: TGTGCCAGCAGCTTGGACCAGCGCTATGGCTACACCTTC. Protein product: CASSLDQRYGYTF.

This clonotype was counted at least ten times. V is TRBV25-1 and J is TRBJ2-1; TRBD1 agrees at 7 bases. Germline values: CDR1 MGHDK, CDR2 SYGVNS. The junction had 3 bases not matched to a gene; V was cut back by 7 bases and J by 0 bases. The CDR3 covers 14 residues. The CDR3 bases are TGTGCCAGCATCCCAGGGGGCTCCTACAATGAGCAGTTCTTC. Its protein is CASIPGGSYNEQFF.

The CDR3 loop reads CASSLVVLRSHQETQYF. The CDR3 coding sequence is TGTGCCAGCAGCTTAGTTGTGTTGAGGAGCCACCAAGAGACCCAGTACTTC. The V gene is TRBV7-2, the J gene TRBJ2-5; D call uncertain. Trimming removed 1 base at V and 0 bases at J, with 15 bases between. Per the germline V gene, CDR1 is SGHTA and CDR2 is FQGNSA. The CDR3 runs 17 residues.